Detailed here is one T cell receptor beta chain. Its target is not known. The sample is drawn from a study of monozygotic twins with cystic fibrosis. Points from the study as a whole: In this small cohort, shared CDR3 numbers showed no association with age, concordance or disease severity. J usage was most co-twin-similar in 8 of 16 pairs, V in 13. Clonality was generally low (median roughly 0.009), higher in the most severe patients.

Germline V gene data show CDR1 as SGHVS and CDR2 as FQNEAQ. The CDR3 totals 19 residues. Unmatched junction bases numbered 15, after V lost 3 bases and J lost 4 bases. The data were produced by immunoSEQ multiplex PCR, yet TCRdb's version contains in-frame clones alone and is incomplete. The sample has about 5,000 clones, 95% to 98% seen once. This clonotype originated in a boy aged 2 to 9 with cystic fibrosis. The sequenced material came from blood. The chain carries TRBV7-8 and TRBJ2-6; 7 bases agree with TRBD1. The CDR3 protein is CASSFKRGRTFGGANVLTF. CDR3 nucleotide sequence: TGTGCCAGCAGCTTTAAAAGGGGGCGTACGTTCGGAGGGGCCAACGTCCTGACTTTC.